Listed below are T cell receptor beta chains from one sample, sequenced in a study of blood T cell repertoires in COVID-19. Produced via immunoSEQ multiplex PCR; TCRdb's table is partial and in-frame only. The table includes 250,000 to 350,000 clones, around 88% detected once. The sequencing sample was made of peripheral blood. These receptors all come from a woman in her 30s who had recovered from COVID-19. Each CDR3 is given with its conserved first and last residue. A D gene is named only where the DNA matches it firmly. Where a row states a size, it is once, few, many or the class of an expanded clone; other rows omit it.

clone size: -; J gene: TRBJ2-2; D gene: -; V gene: TRBV27; CDR3 protein: CASSNSGTRDTGELFF; CDR3 DNA: TGTGCCAGCAGCAACTCCGGGACTCGAGACACCGGGGAGCTGTTTTTT
clone size: -; J gene: TRBJ2-5; D gene: -; V gene: TRBV3-1/TRBV3-2; CDR3 protein: CASSHRLSPQETQYF; CDR3 DNA: TGTGCCAGCAGCCACCGACTAAGCCCCCAAGAGACCCAGTACTTC
clone size: -; J gene: TRBJ2-2; D gene: TRBD1; V gene: TRBV6-4; CDR3 protein: CASSEQGGNTGELFF; CDR3 DNA: TGTGCCAGCAGTGAACAGGGGGGGAACACCGGGGAGCTGTTTTTT
clone size: -; J gene: TRBJ1-1; D gene: TRBD1; V gene: TRBV5-5; CDR3 protein: CASSWTGDDTEAFF; CDR3 DNA: TGTGCCAGCAGCTGGACAGGGGATGACACTGAAGCTTTCTTT
clone size: -; J gene: TRBJ2-7; D gene: TRBD2; V gene: TRBV27; CDR3 protein: CASSWTSGYEQYF; CDR3 DNA: TGTGCCAGCAGTTGGACTAGCGGCTACGAGCAGTACTTC
clone size: -; J gene: TRBJ1-6; D gene: -; V gene: TRBV2; CDR3 protein: CASSVLVSRGGSNSPLHF; CDR3 DNA: TGTGCCAGCAGTGTTTTGGTTTCAAGGGGCGGCTCTAATTCACCCCTCCACTTT
clone size: -; J gene: TRBJ1-1; D gene: TRBD1; V gene: TRBV18; CDR3 protein: CASSPPRQGNTEAFF; CDR3 DNA: TGTGCCAGCTCACCACCGCGACAGGGGAACACTGAAGCTTTCTTT
clone size: -; J gene: TRBJ1-5; D gene: -; V gene: TRBV12-3/TRBV12-4; CDR3 protein: CASSSPDQPQHF; CDR3 DNA: TGTGCCAGCAGCTCCCCCGATCAGCCCCAGCATTTT
clone size: -; J gene: TRBJ2-6; D gene: -; V gene: TRBV6-5; CDR3 protein: CASGGWGTGANVLTF; CDR3 DNA: TGTGCCAGCGGGGGCTGGGGGACTGGGGCCAACGTCCTGACTTTC
clone size: few; J gene: TRBJ1-3; D gene: -; V gene: TRBV13; CDR3 protein: CASSPQGNTIYF; CDR3 DNA: TGTGCCAGCAGCCCACAGGGAAACACCATATATTTT
clone size: -; J gene: TRBJ2-5; D gene: TRBD1; V gene: TRBV7-9; CDR3 protein: CASSLAAGGTQTQYF; CDR3 DNA: TGTGCCAGCAGCCTAGCTGCAGGGGGAACGCAGACCCAGTACTTC
clone size: once; J gene: TRBJ2-7; D gene: -; V gene: TRBV27; CDR3 protein: CASRPLRAGSYEQYF; CDR3 DNA: TGTGCCAGCAGACCCTTAAGAGCGGGCTCCTACGAGCAGTACTTC
clone size: -; J gene: TRBJ1-6; D gene: -; V gene: TRBV5-7; CDR3 protein: CASSPVRVTGYNSPLHF; CDR3 DNA: TGTGCCAGCAGCCCCGTCAGGGTGACGGGTTATAATTCACCCCTCCACTTT
clone size: -; J gene: TRBJ2-2; D gene: -; V gene: TRBV4-1; CDR3 protein: CASSQDQGAGGELFF; CDR3 DNA: TGCGCCAGCAGCCAAGATCAAGGGGCAGGGGGGGAGCTGTTTTTT
clone size: many; J gene: TRBJ1-6; D gene: -; V gene: TRBV4-1; CDR3 protein: CASKADSSYNSPLHF; CDR3 DNA: TGCGCCAGCAAAGCCGACAGCTCCTATAATTCACCCCTCCACTTT
clone size: -; J gene: TRBJ1-2; D gene: -; V gene: TRBV27; CDR3 protein: CASSLSWTETLYGYTF; CDR3 DNA: TGTGCCAGCAGTTTATCTTGGACAGAAACCCTCTATGGCTACACCTTC
clone size: -; J gene: TRBJ2-7; D gene: -; V gene: TRBV29-1; CDR3 protein: CSVGGGHEQYF; CDR3 DNA: TGCAGCGTTGGTGGGGGCCACGAGCAGTACTTC
clone size: -; J gene: TRBJ1-2; D gene: TRBD1; V gene: TRBV7-6; CDR3 protein: CASSHTGGYGYTF; CDR3 DNA: TGTGCCAGCAGCCACACAGGGGGCTATGGCTACACCTTC
clone size: -; J gene: TRBJ1-1; D gene: -; V gene: TRBV2; CDR3 protein: CASGGLAMNTEAFF; CDR3 DNA: TGTGCCAGCGGGGGACTTGCGATGAACACTGAAGCTTTCTTT
clone size: -; J gene: TRBJ2-6; D gene: -; V gene: TRBV5-1; CDR3 protein: CASSLEGGPGANVLTF; CDR3 DNA: TGCGCCAGCAGCTTGGAGGGGGGGCCTGGGGCCAACGTCCTGACTTTC
clone size: -; J gene: TRBJ1-6; D gene: -; V gene: TRBV9; CDR3 protein: CASSGSSSYNSPLHF; CDR3 DNA: TGTGCCAGCAGCGGAAGTAGCTCCTATAATTCACCCCTCCACTTT
clone size: -; J gene: TRBJ2-5; D gene: TRBD1; V gene: TRBV10-3; CDR3 protein: CAISVRQGPQETQYF; CDR3 DNA: TGTGCCATCAGTGTACGACAGGGACCCCAAGAGACCCAGTACTTC
clone size: -; J gene: TRBJ1-4; D gene: TRBD1; V gene: TRBV30; CDR3 protein: CAWGTGTGGILLFF; CDR3 DNA: TGTGCCTGGGGGACCGGGACAGGGGGGATTTTACTGTTTTTT
clone size: -; J gene: TRBJ1-5; D gene: TRBD1; V gene: TRBV5-1; CDR3 protein: CASSLGFSGTGGNQPQHF; CDR3 DNA: TGCGCCAGCAGCTTGGGTTTTTCGGGGACAGGGGGCAATCAGCCCCAGCATTTT
clone size: once; J gene: TRBJ1-1; D gene: -; V gene: TRBV10-3; CDR3 protein: CAISDVTGLNTEAFF; CDR3 DNA: TGTGCCATCAGTGATGTTACAGGATTAAACACTGAAGCTTTCTTT
clone size: -; J gene: TRBJ1-5; D gene: -; V gene: TRBV9; CDR3 protein: CASSATGGQPQHF; CDR3 DNA: TGTGCCAGCAGCGCCACCGGGGGTCAGCCCCAGCATTTT
clone size: -; J gene: TRBJ1-2; D gene: TRBD1; V gene: TRBV19; CDR3 protein: CASSMGTGYGYTF; CDR3 DNA: TGTGCCAGTAGTATGGGGACAGGCTATGGCTACACCTTC
clone size: -; J gene: TRBJ2-4; D gene: TRBD1; V gene: TRBV4-1; CDR3 protein: CASSQDPQGDSKNIQYF; CDR3 DNA: TGCGCCAGCAGCCAAGATCCGCAGGGGGATTCCAAAAACATTCAGTACTTC
clone size: -; J gene: TRBJ2-1; D gene: -; V gene: TRBV7-2; CDR3 protein: CASSLNLVLEQFF; CDR3 DNA: TGTGCCAGCAGCTTAAACCTAGTTTTAGAGCAGTTCTTC
clone size: -; J gene: TRBJ1-1; D gene: -; V gene: TRBV19; CDR3 protein: CASSTLRAGITEAFF; CDR3 DNA: TGTGCCAGTAGTACGCTCCGGGCCGGGATCACTGAAGCTTTCTTT
clone size: -; J gene: TRBJ2-7; D gene: TRBD2; V gene: TRBV11-2; CDR3 protein: CASSFSGGRQQYF; CDR3 DNA: TGTGCCAGCAGCTTTAGCGGGGGGCGGCAGCAGTACTTC
clone size: -; J gene: TRBJ2-7; D gene: TRBD2; V gene: TRBV5-1; CDR3 protein: CASSSGTSYEQYF; CDR3 DNA: TGCGCCAGCAGCTCAGGGACTAGCTACGAGCAGTACTTC
clone size: once; J gene: TRBJ2-3; D gene: TRBD1; V gene: TRBV5-5; CDR3 protein: CASSLRTGGGPTDTQYF; CDR3 DNA: TGTGCCAGCAGCTTGCGGACAGGGGGGGGCCCCACAGATACGCAGTATTTT
clone size: -; J gene: TRBJ1-2; D gene: TRBD1; V gene: TRBV2; CDR3 protein: CASGTGESGYTF; CDR3 DNA: TGTGCCAGCGGGACAGGGGAATCTGGCTACACCTTC
clone size: -; J gene: TRBJ2-7; D gene: TRBD1; V gene: TRBV30; CDR3 protein: CAWSRKPGQGDWQYF; CDR3 DNA: TGTGCCTGGAGTCGTAAGCCGGGACAGGGGGACTGGCAGTACTTC
clone size: -; J gene: TRBJ2-7; D gene: TRBD1; V gene: TRBV10-3; CDR3 protein: CAISSGQGAYEQYF; CDR3 DNA: TGTGCCATCAGTTCGGGACAGGGGGCTTACGAGCAGTACTTC
clone size: -; J gene: TRBJ2-7; D gene: TRBD1; V gene: TRBV6-5; CDR3 protein: CASRKGTGRYEQYF; CDR3 DNA: TGTGCCAGCAGGAAGGGGACAGGGCGCTACGAGCAGTACTTC
clone size: -; J gene: TRBJ1-2; D gene: -; V gene: TRBV3-1/TRBV3-2; CDR3 protein: CASSQEQFANYGYTF; CDR3 DNA: TGTGCCAGCAGCCAAGAGCAGTTTGCTAACTATGGCTACACCTTC
clone size: -; J gene: TRBJ2-4; D gene: TRBD2; V gene: TRBV5-6; CDR3 protein: CASSSRGLAGGTIQYF; CDR3 DNA: TGTGCCAGTAGTTCCAGAGGACTAGCGGGGGGTACGATTCAGTACTTC
clone size: -; J gene: TRBJ2-5; D gene: -; V gene: TRBV28; CDR3 protein: CASDGRGGETQYF; CDR3 DNA: TGTGCCAGCGACGGCAGGGGAGGGGAGACCCAGTACTTC
clone size: -; J gene: TRBJ2-1; D gene: TRBD2; V gene: TRBV6-5; CDR3 protein: CASRTSGIYNEQFF; CDR3 DNA: TGTGCCAGCCGGACTAGCGGGATCTACAATGAGCAGTTCTTC
clone size: -; J gene: TRBJ1-1; D gene: -; V gene: TRBV6-5; CDR3 protein: CASSYRQVTEAFF; CDR3 DNA: TGTGCCAGCAGTTACCGACAGGTCACTGAAGCTTTCTTT
clone size: once; J gene: TRBJ1-1; D gene: -; V gene: TRBV5-1; CDR3 protein: CASSFEGQNTEAFF; CDR3 DNA: TGCGCCAGCAGCTTCGAGGGACAGAACACTGAAGCTTTCTTT